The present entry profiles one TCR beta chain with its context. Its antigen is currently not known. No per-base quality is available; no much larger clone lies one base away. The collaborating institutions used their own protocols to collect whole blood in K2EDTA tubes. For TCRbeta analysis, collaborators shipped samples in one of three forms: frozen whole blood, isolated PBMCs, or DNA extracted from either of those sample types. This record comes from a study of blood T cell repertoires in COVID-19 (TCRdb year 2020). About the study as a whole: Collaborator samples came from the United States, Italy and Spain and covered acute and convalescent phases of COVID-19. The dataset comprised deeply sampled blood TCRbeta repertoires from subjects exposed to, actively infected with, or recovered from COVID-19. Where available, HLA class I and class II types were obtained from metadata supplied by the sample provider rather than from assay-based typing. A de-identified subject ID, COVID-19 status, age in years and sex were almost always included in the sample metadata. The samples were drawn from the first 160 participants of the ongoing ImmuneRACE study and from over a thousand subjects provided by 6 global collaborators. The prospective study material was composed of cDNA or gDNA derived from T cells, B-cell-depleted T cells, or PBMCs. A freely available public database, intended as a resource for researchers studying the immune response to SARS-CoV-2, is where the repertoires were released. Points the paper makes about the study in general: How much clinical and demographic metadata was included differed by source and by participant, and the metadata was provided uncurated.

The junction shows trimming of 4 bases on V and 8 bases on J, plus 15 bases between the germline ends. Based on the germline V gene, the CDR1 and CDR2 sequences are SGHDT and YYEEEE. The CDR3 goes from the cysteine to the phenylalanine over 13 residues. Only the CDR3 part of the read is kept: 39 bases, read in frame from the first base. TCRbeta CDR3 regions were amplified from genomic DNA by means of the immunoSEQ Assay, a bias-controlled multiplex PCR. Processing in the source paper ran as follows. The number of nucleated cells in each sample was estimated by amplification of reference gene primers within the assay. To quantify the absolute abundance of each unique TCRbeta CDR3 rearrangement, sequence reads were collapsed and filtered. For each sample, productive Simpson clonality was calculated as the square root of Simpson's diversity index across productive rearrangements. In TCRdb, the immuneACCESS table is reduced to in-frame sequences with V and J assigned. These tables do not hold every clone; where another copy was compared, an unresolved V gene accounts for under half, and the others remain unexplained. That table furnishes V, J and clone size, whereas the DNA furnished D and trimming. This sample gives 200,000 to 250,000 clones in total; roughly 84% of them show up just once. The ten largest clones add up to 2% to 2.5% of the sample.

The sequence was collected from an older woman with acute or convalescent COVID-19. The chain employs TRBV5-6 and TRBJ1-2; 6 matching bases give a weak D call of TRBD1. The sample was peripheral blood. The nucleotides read TGTGCCAGCAGCAAGCACAGGGTTGGGGGCTACACCTTC. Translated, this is CASSKHRVGGYTF.